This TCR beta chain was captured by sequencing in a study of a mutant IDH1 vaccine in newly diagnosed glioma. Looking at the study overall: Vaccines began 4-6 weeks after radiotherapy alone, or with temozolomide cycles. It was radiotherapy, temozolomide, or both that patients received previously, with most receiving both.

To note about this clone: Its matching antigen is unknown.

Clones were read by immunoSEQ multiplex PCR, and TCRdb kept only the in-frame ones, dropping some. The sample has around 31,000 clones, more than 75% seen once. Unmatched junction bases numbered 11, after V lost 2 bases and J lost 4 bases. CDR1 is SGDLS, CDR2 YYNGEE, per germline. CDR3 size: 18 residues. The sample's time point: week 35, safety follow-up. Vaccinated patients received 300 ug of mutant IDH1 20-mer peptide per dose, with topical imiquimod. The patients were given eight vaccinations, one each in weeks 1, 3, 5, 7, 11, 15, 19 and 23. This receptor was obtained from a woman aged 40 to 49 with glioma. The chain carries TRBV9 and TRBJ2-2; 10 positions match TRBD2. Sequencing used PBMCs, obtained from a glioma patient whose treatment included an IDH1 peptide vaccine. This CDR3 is CASSVPPIAGGGTGELFF. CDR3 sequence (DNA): TGTGCCAGCAGCGTTCCCCCAATAGCGGGGGGCGGCACCGGGGAGCTGTTTTTT.